The 32 T cell receptor beta chains below come from one sample, sequenced in a study of T cell repertoires in cytomegalovirus infection. MiXCR was run by TCRdb on the reads, yielding one entry per CDR3 protein. The sample holds 350,000 to 450,000 distinct CDR3 sequences, around 18% seen once. Sequencing used PBMCs. Every receptor here comes from a human donor in good health (CMV status not recorded). Some clones in this sample may be carry-over from other donors' samples.

This clonotype was counted only a few times. The V gene is TRBV6-2 or TRBV6-3, the J gene TRBJ2-1, with 10 bases fitting TRBD1. The CDR3 spans 16 residues. J lost 9 bases, V lost 0 bases, and 8 bases had no gene match. From germline, CDR1 is MNHEY and CDR2 SVGEGT. This chain's CDR3 is CASSYSAGTGDFEQFF. The CDR3 bases are TGTGCCAGCAGTTACTCCGCCGGGACAGGGGATTTTGAGCAGTTCTTC.

This clonotype was observed many times. This chain connects TRBV7-8 to TRBJ1-2; no clear D. The germline V gene has CDR1 SGHVS and CDR2 FQNEAQ. The CDR3 spans 15 residues. The V and J ends lost 5 bases and 4 bases respectively, with 17 bases between them. CDR3 region: CASSPSSPSRYGYTF. The CDR3 DNA follows: TGTGCCAGCAGCCCAAGCTCGCCCAGCCGCTATGGCTACACCTTC.

V and J are TRBV18 and TRBJ2-7; TRBD1 aligns across 9 bases. CDR3 length equals 13 residues. Germline values: CDR1 KGHSH, CDR2 LQKENI. J was trimmed by 6 bases and V by 6 bases; bases with no gene match: 6. For the CDR3, the DNA is TGTGCCAGCTCCCCCGGGACAGGGTCCGAGCAGTACTTC. This sequence encodes CASSPGTGSEQYF.

This clonotype was seen at least ten times. The chain uses TRBV19 and TRBJ1-5, with 7 bases aligning to TRBD1. Unmatched junction bases numbered 9, after V lost 6 bases and J lost 4 bases. Per germline, CDR1 LNHDA and CDR2 SQIVND (reference sequence). The CDR3 extends over 15 amino acids. CDR3 in DNA: TGTGCCAGTAGGCCCGGGGACAGCGATAATCAGCCCCAGCATTTT. This sequence encodes CASRPGDSDNQPQHF.

The chain uses TRBV6-5 and TRBJ1-2; no clear D gene. The CDR3 covers 15 residues. Trimming stripped 0 bases from V and 2 bases from J, with 10 bases between. Germline V gene sequence: CDR1 MNHEY, CDR2 SVGAGI. The CDR3 here is CASSYSSARNYGYTF. CDR3 in DNA: TGTGCCAGCAGTTACTCGAGTGCCCGAAACTATGGCTACACCTTC.

This clonotype was seen many times. V gene TRBV7-2 combines with J gene TRBJ2-7, with D unclear. The CDR3 sequence is 11 residues long. V dropped 5 bases and J dropped 3 bases, with 5 bases sitting between them. Germline-derived CDR1 and CDR2 are SGHTA and FQGNSA. The CDR3 coding sequence is TGTGCCAGCAGCAGATTCTACGAGCAGTACTTC. It translates to CASSRFYEQYF.

This clonotype was seen only once. The genes are TRBV4-3 and TRBJ2-7; D gene uncertain. Germline-derived CDR1 and CDR2 are LGHNA and YSLEER. Trimming took 3 bases from V and 0 from J, leaving 12 bases between them. CDR3 size: 15 residues. CDR3 nucleotides: TGCGCCAGCAGCCAGGGCCGGCAGCCCTCCTACGAGCAGTACTTC. Amino acids: CASSQGRQPSYEQYF.

This clonotype was seen a handful of times. The chain links TRBV15 to TRBJ2-1; 8 bases fit TRBD1. Germline trimming cut 5 bases from V and 8 bases from J; bases unmatched to any gene: 14. The CDR3 loop spans 16 amino acids. Germline CDR1 is LNHNV and CDR2 is YYDKDF (reference sequence). The CDR3 is CATSASRTGLSDEQFF. The CDR3 DNA reads TGTGCCACCAGCGCCTCGAGGACAGGGTTGAGCGATGAGCAGTTCTTC.

This clonotype was seen ten or more times. The chain has TRBV6-6 and TRBJ2-2; D remains unclear. Germline CDR1 reads MNHNY; CDR2 reads SVGAGI (reference sequence). V was shortened by 7 bases and J by 5 bases, with 8 bases between the two germline ends. This CDR3 has 12 residues. The CDR3 loop reads CASNGATGELFF. In nucleotides, the CDR3 is TGTGCCAGCAACGGCGCGACCGGGGAGCTGTTTTTT.

This clonotype has just a few counts. The chain joins TRBV4-1 to TRBJ1-1, with a possible D match to TRBD1 (5 bases). Trimming shortened V by 1 base and J by 0 bases, and 15 bases separated the two germline ends. This CDR3 has 17 amino acids. Germline V CDR1 and CDR2: MGHRA, YSYEKL. The CDR3 nucleotides are TGCGCCAGCAGCCAAGGCGGGGCTGCTGCGATGAACACTGAAGCTTTCTTT. Protein: CASSQGGAAAMNTEAFF.

This clonotype was recorded many times. The J gene is TRBJ1-4, the V gene TRBV28, with 10 bases identical to TRBD1. The CDR3 sequence is 15 residues long. Germline CDR1 is MDHEN and CDR2 is SYDVKM. V shed 6 bases, J shed 8 bases, and the junction held 9 bases outside the gene matches. In DNA, the CDR3 is TGTGCCAGCAGACTCCGGGACAGGGGACGGGAAAAACTGTTTTTT. Protein product: CASRLRDRGREKLFF.

This clonotype appeared many times. The rearrangement uses TRBV7-2 and TRBJ1-1; D gene unclear. Trimming took 0 bases from V and 11 from J, leaving 10 bases between them. CDR1 and CDR2 (germline): SGHTA, FQGNSA. This CDR3 spans 12 amino acids. CDR3: CASSLARPVAFF. CDR3 DNA sequence: TGTGCCAGCAGCTTAGCAAGGCCAGTGGCTTTCTTT.

The rearrangement uses TRBV4-1 and TRBJ2-3; TRBD1 aligns across 8 bases. CDR1 and CDR2 (germline): MGHRA, YSYEKL. V lost 2 bases and J lost 0; bases outside the gene matches: 4. The CDR3 totals 16 residues. Here the CDR3 reads CASSQPRDRSTDTQYF. The CDR3 region has the DNA TGCGCCAGCAGCCAACCCCGGGACAGGAGCACAGATACGCAGTATTTT.

This clonotype has more than one count but fewer than ten. The genes are TRBV11-2 and TRBJ2-3; D is unclear. This CDR3 is 14 amino acids long. V was shortened by 3 bases and J by 0 bases, with 7 bases between the two germline ends. CDR1 is SGHAT and CDR2 is FQNNGV in the germline V gene. The CDR3 region has the DNA TGTGCCAGCAGCTTCACGACTAGCACAGATACGCAGTATTTT. It codes for CASSFTTSTDTQYF.

This clonotype appeared many times. The chain employs TRBV7-2 and TRBJ2-2; 11 nucleotides agree with TRBD2. Germline V gene lookup returns CDR1 SGHTA and CDR2 FQGNSA. The CDR3 contains 15 residues. The V and J ends lost 5 bases and 7 bases, in that order; junction bases with no gene match: 6. This CDR3 reads CASSPRLAGSGELFF. The CDR3 DNA reads TGTGCCAGCAGCCCCAGACTAGCGGGGAGCGGGGAGCTGTTTTTT.

This clonotype was seen a handful of times. The rearrangement joins TRBV12-3 or TRBV12-4 to TRBJ2-3; 9 bases map to TRBD1. This CDR3 has 14 amino acids. Trimming took 3 bases from V and 10 from J; bases not matched to a gene: 8. Here the CDR3 DNA reads TGTGCCAGCAGTTTTGGTGGACAGGGGCTGGCGCAGTATTTT. This encodes CASSFGGQGLAQYF.

This clonotype was seen repeatedly, ten times or more. The chain couples TRBV7-9 to TRBJ1-2; no clear D. The CDR3 is 9 amino acids. Germline CDR1 and CDR2: SEHNR and FQNEAQ (reference sequence). V lost 11 bases, J lost 3 bases, and 4 bases lay in between. The CDR3 loop is CAGDYGYTF. DNA for the CDR3: TGTGCCGGCGACTATGGCTACACCTTC.

In nucleotides, the CDR3 is TGTGCCAGCAGCTCGACTAGCGGGGGCAACAATGAGCAGTTCTTC. Translated: CASSSTSGGNNEQFF. The V and J genes are TRBV7-9 and TRBJ2-1, with 12 bases matching TRBD2. The CDR3 is 15 amino acids. Losses at the gene ends were 4 bases for V and 5 bases for J; bases not matched to a gene: 3. The germline gives CDR1 SEHNR, CDR2 FQNEAQ (reference sequence).

This clonotype was picked up many times. The rearrangement links TRBV28 to TRBJ2-1; possible D gene TRBD1, 5 bases. Trimming shortened V by 10 bases and J by 8 bases, and 24 bases separated the two germline ends. The CDR3 has 15 amino acids. From germline, CDR1 is MDHEN and CDR2 SYDVKM. Here the CDR3 reads CATTRGNLEGDEQFF. Written as DNA, the CDR3 is TGTGCCACTACCCGTGGGAACTTGGAAGGGGATGAGCAGTTCTTC. The whole variable domain, filled in from reference TRBV28 and TRBJ2-1, reads DVKVTQSSRYLVKRTGEKVFLECVQDMDHENMFWYRQDPGLGLRLIYFSYDVKMKEKGDIPEGYSVSREKKERFSLILESASTNQTSMYLCATTRGNLEGDEQFFGPGTRLTVL.

The genes are TRBV27 and TRBJ2-7; tentatively, D is TRBD1 or TRBD2 (5 bases each). CDR1 is MNHEY, CDR2 SMNVEV, per germline (reference sequence). V lost 6 bases and J 1 base, leaving 19 bases between the germline ends. This CDR3 region has 16 residues. The CDR3 DNA reads as TGTGCCAGCAGACCTGGTGGGGGTCTCCCTTCCTACGAGCAGTACTTC. As protein: CASRPGGGLPSYEQYF.

The J gene is TRBJ2-5, the V gene TRBV28, with 8 bases identical to TRBD2. This CDR3 region has 15 residues. The germline V gene has CDR1 MDHEN and CDR2 SYDVKM. V lost 6 bases, J lost 5 bases, and 11 bases stayed unmatched. The CDR3 DNA follows: TGTGCCAGCAGCCCCACGGGGGGGGCTATCGAGACCCAGTACTTC. Protein sequence: CASSPTGGAIETQYF.

V gene TRBV20-1 combines with J gene TRBJ2-1, with D perhaps TRBD1 (6 bases). In germline, CDR1 is DFQATT, CDR2 SNEGSKA (reference sequence). This CDR3 has 12 residues. Trimming cost V 6 bases and J 2 bases, with 8 bases left between them. CDR3 sequence: CSAEGAYNEQFF. Here the CDR3 DNA reads TGCAGTGCCGAGGGGGCCTACAATGAGCAGTTCTTC.

The chain couples TRBV19 to TRBJ1-2; unclear D gene. The germline gives CDR1 LNHDA, CDR2 SQIVND (reference sequence). The CDR3 runs 15 residues. V lost 0 bases and J lost 4, with 12 bases in between. The CDR3 loop reads CASSIDRARIYGYTF. For the CDR3, the DNA is TGTGCCAGTAGTATAGATCGGGCAAGGATCTATGGCTACACCTTC.

This clonotype was counted many times. The rearrangement uses TRBV7-2 and TRBJ1-5; D is uncertain. V was shortened by 2 bases and J by 4 bases, with 3 bases between the two germline ends. CDR1 SGHTA and CDR2 FQGNSA come from the germline V gene. The CDR3 totals 12 residues. CDR3 residues: CASSLYNQPQHF. The CDR3 DNA sequence: TGTGCCAGCAGCTTATATAATCAGCCCCAGCATTTT. Full variable domain (remainder filled in from reference TRBV7-2 and TRBJ1-5): GAGVSQSPSNKVTEKGKDVELRCDPISGHTALYWYRQSLGQGLEFLIYFQGNSAPDKSGLPSDRFSAERTGGSVSTLTIQRTQQEDSAVYLCASSLYNQPQHFGDGTRLSIL.

This chain links TRBV7-9 with TRBJ2-3; 10 positions match TRBD1. CDR1 and CDR2 from the germline V gene are SEHNR and FQNEAQ (reference sequence). This CDR3 comprises 17 residues. The V segment lost 5 bases and the J segment 1 base; nucleotides outside the gene matches: 9. The CDR3 region is CASSPTQTGGGTDTQYF. The CDR3 DNA is TGTGCCAGCAGCCCAACGCAGACAGGGGGCGGCACAGATACGCAGTATTTT.

The chain couples TRBV20-1 to TRBJ1-4; 7 positions match TRBD1. The germline V gene encodes CDR1 DFQATT and CDR2 SNEGSKA (reference sequence). The V gene end was trimmed by 5 bases and the J gene end by 4 bases; junction bases not matched to a gene: 7. The length of the CDR3 is 14 residues. CDR3 nucleotide sequence: TGCAGTGCTTCCCGGGACAGCGATAATGAAAAACTGTTTTTT. Its protein product is CSASRDSDNEKLFF.

This clonotype was seen only a few times. The genes are TRBV19 and TRBJ2-3; a possible D gene is TRBD2 (5 bases). The CDR3 sequence is 13 residues long. CDR1 and CDR2 from the germline V gene are LNHDA and SQIVND (reference sequence). Trimming left V 5 bases short and J 4 bases short, with 10 bases between. In DNA, the CDR3 is TGTGCCAGTAGTGTGGCAGCGGCAGATACGCAGTATTTT. It codes for CASSVAAADTQYF.

The chain recombines TRBV2 with TRBJ2-7, with D hard to call. This CDR3 spans 13 amino acids. Germline V gene sequence: CDR1 SNHLY, CDR2 FYNNEI. With 2 bases removed from V and 3 bases from J, the gap between germline ends came to 8 bases. Here the CDR3 reads CASSENSFYEQYF. CDR3 DNA sequence: TGTGCCAGCAGTGAAAACTCCTTCTACGAGCAGTACTTC.

The CDR3 DNA follows: TGCAGTGCTTCCGGGTCCCCGGGGGATGAGCAGTTCTTC. This sequence encodes CSASGSPGDEQFF. This sequence joins TRBV20-1 and TRBJ2-1, with a tentative D call TRBD2 (6 bases). V was cut by 5 bases and J by 8 bases, with 16 bases left in between. This CDR3 contains 13 residues. Germline lookup yields CDR1 DFQATT and CDR2 SNEGSKA (reference sequence).

This clonotype has at least ten counts. The J gene is TRBJ1-1, the V gene TRBV7-8, with D unclear. The CDR3 consists of 15 residues. Germline CDR1 SGHVS, CDR2 FQNEAQ. Trimming removed 3 bases from V and 0 bases from J, with 11 bases in between. In DNA, the CDR3 is TGTGCCAGCAGCTTCCTGGTGGGATTGAACACTGAAGCTTTCTTT. Its protein is CASSFLVGLNTEAFF.

This clonotype was counted between two and nine times. The CDR3 nucleotides are TGCGCCAGCAGCCGTCATGTTGACAATGAGCAGTTCTTC. Its protein is CASSRHVDNEQFF. The chain recombines TRBV4-3 with TRBJ2-1; D ambiguous. Germline V gives CDR1 LGHNA, CDR2 YSLEER. V was pared by 4 bases and J by 5 bases, with 9 bases between. The CDR3 totals 13 residues.

This clonotype has at least ten counts. This chain links TRBV15 with TRBJ2-1, with 11 nucleotides matching TRBD2. This CDR3 has 15 residues. Per the germline V gene, CDR1 is LNHNV and CDR2 is YYDKDF (reference sequence). V shed 4 bases, J shed 8 bases, and the junction held 7 bases outside the gene matches. For the CDR3, the DNA is TGTGCCACCAGCATTAGCGGGAGGGCCCCCCATGAGCAGTTCTTC. It encodes CATSISGRAPHEQFF. Variable domain in full (rest from reference TRBV15 and TRBJ2-1): DAMVIQNPRYQVTQFGKPVTLSCSQTLNHNVMYWYQQKSSQAPKLLFHYYDKDFNNEADTPDNFQSRRPNTSFCFLDIRSPGLGDTAMYLCATSISGRAPHEQFFGPGTRLTVL.